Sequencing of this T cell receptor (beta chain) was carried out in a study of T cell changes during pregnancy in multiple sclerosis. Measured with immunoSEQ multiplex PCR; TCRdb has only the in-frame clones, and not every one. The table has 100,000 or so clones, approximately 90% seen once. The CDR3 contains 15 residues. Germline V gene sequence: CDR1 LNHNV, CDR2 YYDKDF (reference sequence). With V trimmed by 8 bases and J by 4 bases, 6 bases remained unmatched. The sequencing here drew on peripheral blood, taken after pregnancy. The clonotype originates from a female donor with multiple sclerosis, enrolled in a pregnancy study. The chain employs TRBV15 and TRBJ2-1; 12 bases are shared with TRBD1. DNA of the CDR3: TGTGCCACCCGGGCGGGACAGGGGGCTTACAATGAGCAGTTCTTC. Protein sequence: CATRAGQGAYNEQFF.